This TCR beta chain was retrieved from a study of cytomegalovirus exposure and HLA in healthy donors. Study-level background: A prior analysis found more than 90 million unique TCR beta sequences from approximately 190 million T cells.

Overall study results and limits: Most of the CMV-associated TCR beta chains (in a later analysis) appeared to be HLA-restricted. Most TCR sequences were seen very rarely across donors, but some public TCRs occurred in many. The listing of 150 to 200 TCR beta chains classed them as cytomegalovirus-associated.

The PCR employed 60 Vbeta primers together with 13 Jbeta primers. Only in-frame clones appear in the TCRdb table, and some are missing; sequencing was by immunoSEQ multiplex PCR. This specimen shows around 140,000 clones; the ten leading clones hold more than 1.5%. As for this clone: Its specificity is not known.

Deletions cut 5 bases from V and 2 bases from J, with 14 bases between. Germline V gives CDR1 SGHRS, CDR2 YFSETQ. The CDR3 covers 16 residues. Specimen: PBMCs. This sequence was found in a woman aged 40 to 50 in good health and CMV-seropositive. The chain couples TRBV5-1 to TRBJ2-6, with a possible D match to TRBD1 (5 bases). The CDR3 loop reads CASSNFQGAGANVLTF. The CDR3 region has the DNA TGCGCCAGCAGTAACTTTCAGGGTGCTGGGGCCAACGTCCTGACTTTC.